A single sample is the source of the 12 T cell receptor beta chains below, sequenced in a study of identical twins. TCRdb redid the calling of the 5' RACE reads with MiXCR, one entry per CDR3 protein. The sample has over 200,000 distinct CDR3 sequences; 10% to 13% are singletons. Specimen: memory T cells sorted from blood. The receptors originated from a man between 50 and 59 years old in good health.

This clonotype was observed a few times. This chain links TRBV27 with TRBJ1-1; unclear D gene. Trimming pared 5 bases from V and 4 bases from J, leaving 17 bases between. Germline loops: CDR1 MNHEY, CDR2 SMNVEV (reference sequence). The CDR3 has 15 residues. CDR3 sequence reads: CASSPPTHSATEAFF. Written as DNA, the CDR3 is TGTGCCAGCAGTCCACCGACCCATTCAGCCACTGAAGCTTTCTTT.

The rearrangement links TRBV10-3 to TRBJ2-2; D is ambiguous. V lost 4 bases to trimming and J lost 6 bases, with 12 bases between them. The CDR3 has 14 amino acids. The V gene's germline CDR1 is ENHRY and CDR2 SYGVKD. CDR3 protein: CAISGAYGSGELFF. In DNA, the CDR3 is TGTGCCATCAGTGGGGCTTATGGCTCCGGGGAGCTGTTTTTT.

The chain has TRBV4-2 and TRBJ2-2, with 10 nucleotides matching TRBD2. The CDR3 sequence is 16 residues long. Germline values: CDR1 LGHNA, CDR2 YNFKEQ. The J segment lost 8 bases and the V segment lost 1 base, leaving 7 bases of the junction unmatched. The CDR3 DNA follows: TGTGCCAGCAGCCAAGTGTTAGCGGGGGGTACTGGGGAGCTGTTTTTT. It specifies CASSQVLAGGTGELFF.

This clonotype has at least ten counts. The rearrangement uses TRBV20-1 and TRBJ2-1, with D perhaps assigned TRBD1 or TRBD2 (5 bases each). Germline CDR1 is DFQATT and CDR2 is SNEGSKA (reference sequence). V was shortened by 3 bases and J by 8 bases, with 23 bases between the two germline ends. The CDR3 sequence is 16 residues long. CDR3 residues: CSARRGFRDLRDEQFF. The CDR3 nucleotides are TGCAGTGCTAGGAGAGGATTCCGGGACCTAAGGGATGAGCAGTTCTTC.

The chain employs TRBV24-1 and TRBJ1-1, with D possibly being TRBD1 (5 bases). V was pared by 7 bases and J by 1 base, with 12 bases between. In germline, CDR1 is KGHDR, CDR2 SFDVKD. This CDR3 comprises 14 residues. Written as DNA, the CDR3 is TGTGCCACCAGCTCGGGACCGGGGAACACTGAAGCTTTCTTT. This gives the protein CATSSGPGNTEAFF.

This clonotype was recorded at least ten times. The rearrangement uses TRBV5-1 and TRBJ2-2; D remains unclear. Trimming shortened V by 5 bases and J by 7 bases, and 9 bases separated the two germline ends. Germline V gene data show CDR1 as SGHRS and CDR2 as YFSETQ. This CDR3 has 12 amino acids. In nucleotides, the CDR3 is TGCGCCAGCAGTCCGGACCTCGGGGAGCTGTTTTTT. Its protein is CASSPDLGELFF.

In this sample, this clonotype turned up many times. This rearrangement joins TRBV12-3 or TRBV12-4 to TRBJ2-7; D possibly matches TRBD1 or TRBD2 (5 bases each). The CDR3 sequence is 11 residues long. The V end was cut by 6 bases, the J end by 5 bases, with 8 bases between. The CDR3: CASSQGHEQYF. The CDR3 nucleotides read TGTGCCAGCAGCCAGGGACACGAGCAGTACTTC.

The chain uses TRBV5-1 and TRBJ1-2; TRBD1 matches 7 bases. The germline gives CDR1 SGHRS, CDR2 YFSETQ. The CDR3 spans 15 residues. V gave up 4 bases and J gave up 7 bases; unmatched junction bases: 13. CDR3: CASSTDTGASSGYTF. CDR3 bases: TGCGCCAGCAGCACTGATACAGGGGCCTCTTCTGGCTACACCTTC.

Notes on this clonotype: At one end the junction does not follow the germline gene, possibly because of a read error. The V call is TRBV12-3 or TRBV12-4, the J call TRBJ2-7; 7 nucleotides align to TRBD1. The CDR3 extends over 15 amino acids. This chain's CDR3 is CAGSIGTASSYEQYF. CDR3 nucleotides: TGTGCCGGCAGTATCGGGACAGCCAGCTCCTACGAGCAGTACTTC.

This clonotype was counted at least ten times. V usage is TRBV20-1 and J usage is TRBJ2-1; 12 bases are shared with TRBD2. With 6 bases clipped from V and 4 bases from J, the junction kept 4 bases outside the gene matches. Germline V gene data show CDR1 as DFQATT and CDR2 as SNEGSKA (reference sequence). This CDR3 contains 14 residues. The CDR3 is CSAAGLAGYNEQFF. Written as DNA, the CDR3 is TGCAGTGCAGCCGGACTAGCGGGATACAATGAGCAGTTCTTC.

This clonotype was seen a few times. V gene TRBV24-1 combines with J gene TRBJ2-5; 8 bases match TRBD2. V shed 4 bases and J 1 base; nucleotides not matched to a gene: 4. This CDR3 is built from 15 residues. The germline CDR1 and CDR2 sequences are KGHDR and SFDVKD. The CDR3 sequence is CATSEVAGLQETQYF. The CDR3 DNA follows: TGTGCCACCAGTGAGGTAGCGGGGCTCCAAGAGACCCAGTACTTC.

V gene TRBV4-2 combines with J gene TRBJ2-5; D perhaps matches TRBD1 (5 bases). This CDR3 is built from 14 residues. Trimming took 3 bases from V and 4 from J, leaving 12 bases between them. Germline-derived CDR1 and CDR2 are LGHNA and YNFKEQ. The CDR3 protein is CASSQGPGRETQYF. The CDR3 region has the DNA TGTGCCAGCAGCCAGGGGCCGGGCAGAGAGACCCAGTACTTC.